This T cell receptor beta chain was retrieved from a study of T cell changes during pregnancy in multiple sclerosis. Germline V gene sequence: CDR1 SNHLY, CDR2 FYNNEI. This CDR3 has 14 residues. V lost 5 bases to trimming and J lost 0 bases, with 11 bases between them. Here immunoSEQ multiplex PCR was the method, and the copy in TCRdb shows in-frame clones only, minus some. The top ten hold around 6% of the sample, which has around 30,000 clones, just over 90% seen once. Sequenced here: CD8+ T cells from peripheral blood mononuclear cells, sampled before pregnancy. The source is a female donor with multiple sclerosis, enrolled in a pregnancy study. The chain has TRBV2 and TRBJ2-7; tentative D call: TRBD2 (5 bases). CDR3 sequence reads: CASSHGMGSYEQYF. The DNA for the CDR3 is TGTGCCAGCAGTCACGGGATGGGCTCCTACGAGCAGTACTTC.